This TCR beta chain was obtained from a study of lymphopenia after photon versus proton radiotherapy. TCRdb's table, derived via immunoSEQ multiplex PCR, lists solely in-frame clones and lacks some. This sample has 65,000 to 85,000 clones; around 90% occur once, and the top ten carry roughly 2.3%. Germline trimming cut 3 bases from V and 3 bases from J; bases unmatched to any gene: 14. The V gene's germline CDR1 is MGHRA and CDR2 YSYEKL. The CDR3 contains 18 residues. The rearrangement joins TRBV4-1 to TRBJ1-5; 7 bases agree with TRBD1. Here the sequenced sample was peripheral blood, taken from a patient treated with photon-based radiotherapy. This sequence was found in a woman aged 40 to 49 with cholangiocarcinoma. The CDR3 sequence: CASSHGPGDRIANQPQHF. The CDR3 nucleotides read TGCGCCAGCAGCCACGGCCCCGGGGACAGAATTGCCAATCAGCCCCAGCATTTT.